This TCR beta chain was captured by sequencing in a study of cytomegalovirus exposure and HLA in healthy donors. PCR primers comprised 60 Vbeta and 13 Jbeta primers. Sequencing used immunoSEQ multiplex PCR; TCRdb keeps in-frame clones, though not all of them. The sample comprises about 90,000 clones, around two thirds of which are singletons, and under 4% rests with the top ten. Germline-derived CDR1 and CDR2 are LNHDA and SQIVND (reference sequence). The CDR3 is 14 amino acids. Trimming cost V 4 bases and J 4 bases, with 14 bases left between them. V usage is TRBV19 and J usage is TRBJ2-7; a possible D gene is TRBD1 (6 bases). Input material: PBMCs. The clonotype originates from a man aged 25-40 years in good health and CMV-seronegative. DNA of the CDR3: TGTGCCAGTAGTAGGGGCAGGGGATCGTACGAGCAGTACTTC. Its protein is CASSRGRGSYEQYF.